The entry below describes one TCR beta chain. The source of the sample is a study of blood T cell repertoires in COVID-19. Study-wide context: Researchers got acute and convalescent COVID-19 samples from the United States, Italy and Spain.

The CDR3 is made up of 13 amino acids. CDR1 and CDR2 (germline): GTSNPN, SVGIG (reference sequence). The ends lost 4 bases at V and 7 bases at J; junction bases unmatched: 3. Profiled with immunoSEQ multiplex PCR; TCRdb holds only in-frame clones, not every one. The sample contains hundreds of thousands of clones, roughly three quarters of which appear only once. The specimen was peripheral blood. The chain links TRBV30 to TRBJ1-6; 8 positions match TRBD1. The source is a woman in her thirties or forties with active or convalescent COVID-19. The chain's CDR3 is CAWKDRVNSPLHF. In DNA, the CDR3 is TGTGCCTGGAAGGACAGGGTGAATTCACCCCTCCACTTT.